This T cell receptor (beta chain) derives from a study of T cell responses to AZD1222 COVID-19 vaccine. Assay: immunoSEQ multiplex PCR; the TCRdb copy retains only in-frame clones and omits some. This repertoire shows tens of thousands of clones, about four fifths found once; its top ten account for about a fifth. Points from the study as a whole: Just a handful of AZD1222 recipients were seropositive at baseline. Clonal diversity was possibly underestimated, and the donors were mostly white British, with more females.

The trim removed 3 bases at V and 5 bases at J, leaving 4 bases unmatched. Per germline, CDR1 KGHDR and CDR2 SFDVKD. There are 15 residues in the CDR3. With regard to this clone: Antigen specificity is unknown.

This receptor was taken from an adult who received the MenACWY meningococcal vaccine as a control. The genes are TRBV24-1 and TRBJ2-5; 11 positions match TRBD2. The starting material was peripheral blood, obtained 28 days after the second dose of the MenACWY control vaccine. CDR3 nucleotide sequence: TGTGCCACCAGTGATCTAGCGGGAGGAGGGGAGACCCAGTACTTC. As protein: CATSDLAGGGETQYF.